Sample share makes the clone carrying this T cell receptor beta chain medium-sized (0.01 to 0.1%). The data are from a study of TIL therapy for anti-PD-1-resistant metastatic lung cancer. Sequencing used immunoSEQ v3. The data were produced by immunoSEQ multiplex PCR, yet TCRdb's version contains in-frame clones alone and is incomplete. The data hold about 6,400 clones, with roughly 70% observed a single time. V lost 0 bases and J lost 7; bases outside the gene matches: 7. This CDR3 spans 16 amino acids. CDR1 is SGHTA and CDR2 is FQGNSA in the germline V gene. Indicated time point: pre-treatment sample, taken before nivolumab and TIL therapy. Tumor tissue came from excised metastases, mostly pleural nodules or supraclavicular lymph nodes.

This clonotype was sampled from a person aged 25-79 years with non-small cell lung cancer. The gene calls are TRBV7-2 and TRBJ2-2; 8 nucleotides align to TRBD2. This sample comprised tumor tissue, obtained at baseline. The CDR3 bases are TGTGCCAGCAGCTTAGCCCCCAGCGGGAGCTTCGGGGAGCTGTTTTTT. This encodes CASSLAPSGSFGELFF.